Following are 3 T cell receptor beta chains from one sample sequenced in a study of shared clonotypes between healthy human individuals. Assay used: immunoSEQ multiplex PCR; TCRdb lists only in-frame clones, some missing. The sample includes approximately 2.5 million clones, 93% seen only once; the top ten take roughly 0.39%. The sequencing sample was made of naive CD4+ T cells from PBMCs. Sample subset: CD45RA+ positively selected. The source of these receptors is a man between 18 and 29 years old in good health. Some clones in this sample may be carry-over from other donors' samples.

The chain carries TRBV18 and TRBJ1-4, with TRBD1 identical over 8 bases. Germline V gene sequence: CDR1 KGHSH, CDR2 LQKENI. V shed 2 bases and J 7 bases; nucleotides not matched to a gene: 6. The CDR3 contains 15 residues. DNA for the CDR3: TGTGCCAGCTCACCAAGGACAGGGTTGGTTGAAAAACTGTTTTTT. Its protein product is CASSPRTGLVEKLFF. The entire variable domain, with the rest obtained from reference TRBV18 and TRBJ1-4, is as follows: NAGVMQNPRHLVRRRGQEARLRCSPMKGHSHVYWYRQLPEEGLKFMVYLQKENIIDESGMPKERFSAEFPKEGPSILRIQQVVRGDSAAYFCASSPRTGLVEKLFFGSGTQLSVL.

The chain combines TRBV5-1 with TRBJ2-5, with 8 bases that match TRBD1. With V trimmed by 7 bases and J by 3 bases, 5 bases remained unmatched. The CDR3 loop spans 13 amino acids. CDR1 and CDR2 (germline): SGHRS, YFSETQ. CDR3 nucleotide sequence: TGCGCCAGCCATCCGACAGGGGAAGAGACCCAGTACTTC. This gives the protein CASHPTGEETQYF.

With respect to this clone: The sample holds other DNA sequences that translate to the same CDR3. The CDR3 region is CASSVGSTNEKLFF. CDR3 nucleotide sequence: TGTGCCAGCAGCGTGGGCTCAACTAATGAAAAACTGTTTTTT. The chain employs TRBV9 and TRBJ1-4; the D is unclear. Trimming left V 2 bases short and J 0 bases short, with 5 bases between. Germline CDR1 is SGDLS and CDR2 is YYNGEE. This CDR3 is 14 amino acids long.